This is a list of T cell receptor beta chains from one sample in a study of blood T cell repertoires in COVID-19. Produced via immunoSEQ multiplex PCR; TCRdb's table is partial and in-frame only. The sample contains 250,000 to 300,000 clones, 70% to 90% of which appear only once. Source material: peripheral blood. The source of these receptors is a woman aged 70 to 79 with acute or convalescent COVID-19. Each CDR3 is given with its conserved first and last residue. D genes are given only for firm matches. Clone sizes are given selectively: once, few, many, or a class where the clone is expanded.

clone_size: -; v_call: TRBV3-1/TRBV3-2; j_call: TRBJ2-5; d_call: -; cdr3_aa: CASSQEGVTETQYF; cdr3_nt: TGTGCCAGCAGCCAAGAAGGGGTGACGGAGACCCAGTACTTC
clone_size: -; v_call: TRBV12-3/TRBV12-4; j_call: TRBJ1-2; d_call: TRBD1; cdr3_aa: CASLPSDRGSYTF; cdr3_nt: TGTGCCAGCCTTCCCTCGGACAGGGGAAGCTACACCTTC
clone_size: once; v_call: TRBV7-6; j_call: TRBJ1-3; d_call: -; cdr3_aa: CASSLGGGAPHLYF; cdr3_nt: TGTGCCAGCAGCTTAGGGGGGGGCGCACCGCACCTATATTTT
clone_size: -; v_call: TRBV14; j_call: TRBJ2-1; d_call: TRBD1; cdr3_aa: CASSHQGRGSYNEQFF; cdr3_nt: TGTGCCAGCAGCCATCAGGGCAGGGGGTCCTACAATGAGCAGTTCTTC
clone_size: -; v_call: TRBV28; j_call: TRBJ1-5; d_call: TRBD1; cdr3_aa: CASSRRRRTGGRSGNQPQHF; cdr3_nt: TGTGCCAGCAGTCGTCGGCGTCGGACAGGCGGGCGGTCGGGCAATCAGCCCCAGCATTTT
clone_size: -; v_call: TRBV12-3/TRBV12-4; j_call: TRBJ1-3; d_call: -; cdr3_aa: CASRGSGNTIYF; cdr3_nt: TGTGCCAGCCGGGGCTCTGGAAACACCATATATTTT
clone_size: -; v_call: TRBV11-2; j_call: TRBJ1-6; d_call: -; cdr3_aa: CASSFSSGTSPLHF; cdr3_nt: TGTGCCAGCAGCTTCTCCTCCGGGACATCACCCCTCCACTTT
clone_size: -; v_call: TRBV30; j_call: TRBJ2-2; d_call: TRBD2; cdr3_aa: CASPGTSSGAGELFF; cdr3_nt: TGTGCCTCCCCCGGGACTAGTTCGGGGGCCGGGGAGCTGTTTTTT
clone_size: -; v_call: TRBV6-5; j_call: TRBJ2-3; d_call: TRBD1; cdr3_aa: CASSYGTGAITDTQYF; cdr3_nt: TGTGCCAGCAGTTACGGGACAGGGGCTATTACAGATACGCAGTATTTT
clone_size: -; v_call: TRBV5-4; j_call: TRBJ2-7; d_call: -; cdr3_aa: CASSLDGGYEQYF; cdr3_nt: TGTGCCAGCAGCTTGGACGGGGGCTACGAGCAGTACTTC